The next 5 T cell receptor beta chains were all read from a single sample in a study of CD8 T cells in Susac syndrome. RNA amounts of roughly 0.5 to 1 ug underwent reverse transcription with random hexamers. TCRdb redid the calling of the immunoSEQ multiplex PCR reads with MiXCR, one entry per CDR3 protein. The table lists 150,000 to 250,000 distinct CDR3 sequences, 90% to 95% of them singletons. The sequenced material came from CD4+ T cells from PBMCs. The origin of the receptors is a human donor with multiple sclerosis.

The chain carries TRBV5-1 and TRBJ2-3, with TRBD2 matching 9 bases. This CDR3 spans 16 amino acids. The V and J ends lost 0 bases and 1 base, in that order; junction bases with no gene match: 3. Germline CDR1 SGHRS, CDR2 YFSETQ. CDR3 DNA sequence: TGCGCCAGCAGCTTGGAGGAGCGGGGGGGCACAGATACGCAGTATTTT. This gives the protein CASSLEERGGTDTQYF.

This chain joins TRBV28 and TRBJ2-7, with D perhaps matching TRBD1 (6 bases). The CDR3 spans 15 residues. V was pared by 3 bases and J by 4 bases, with 16 bases between. Germline assignment: CDR1 MDHEN and CDR2 SYDVKM. In nucleotides, the CDR3 is TGTGCCAGCAGTTTGGGGACACGCCGCCCGTACGAGCAGTACTTC. Translating it yields CASSLGTRRPYEQYF. Variable domain in full (rest from reference TRBV28 and TRBJ2-7): DVKVTQSSRYLVKRTGEKVFLECVQDMDHENMFWYRQDPGLGLRLIYFSYDVKMKEKGDIPEGYSVSREKKERFSLILESASTNQTSMYLCASSLGTRRPYEQYFGPGTRLTVT.

The chain uses TRBV20-1 and TRBJ1-1, with unresolved D. The CDR3 is 13 residues long. Trimming pared 3 bases from V and 5 bases from J, leaving 13 bases between. The V gene's germline CDR1 is DFQATT and CDR2 SNEGSKA (reference sequence). CDR3 sequence reads: CSASNRRRTEAFF. Written as DNA, the CDR3 is TGCAGTGCTAGTAACCGGAGAAGGACTGAAGCTTTCTTT.

V gene TRBV2 combines with J gene TRBJ1-5; the D is unclear. Deletions cut 6 bases from V and 0 bases from J, with 6 bases between. CDR3 size: 13 residues. CDR1 SNHLY and CDR2 FYNNEI come from the germline V gene. CDR3 bases: TGTGCCAGCAGAAGCTATAGCAATCAGCCCCAGCATTTT. Its translation is CASRSYSNQPQHF.

The rearrangement uses TRBV29-1 and TRBJ2-3; perhaps TRBD1 as D (6 bases). The V and J ends lost 4 bases and 2 bases respectively, with 10 bases between them. The germline gives CDR1 SQVTM, CDR2 ANQGSEA. The CDR3 is made up of 13 amino acids. DNA for the CDR3: TGCAGCGTTGGACAGGCCCTCACAGATACGCAGTATTTT. Protein: CSVGQALTDTQYF.